These 3 T cell receptor beta chains share one sample of origin, sequenced in a study of CD4 T cells in relation to SARS-CoV-2 and coronaviruses. Unexposed donor CD4+ T cells date from about 2011-2019, before the COVID-19 pandemic. The cells were cultured for approximately 10 days before CD4+ T cells were isolated. The method was immunoSEQ multiplex PCR; TCRdb's version includes in-frame clones alone and lacks a portion of them. The sample lists 19,000 or so clones, around 73% occurring once. Their specific antigens are unknown. Sample: CD4+ T cells from PBMCs, cultured in vitro. The receptors stem from a human donor in good health.

The V gene is TRBV3-1 (or the pseudogene TRBV3-2), the J gene TRBJ1-2; D call uncertain. V lost 0 bases and J 6 bases, leaving 14 bases between the germline ends. The CDR3 loop spans 15 amino acids. The germline CDR1 and CDR2 sequences are LGHDT and YNNKEL (reference sequence). CDR3: CASSQEVGGRDGYTF. CDR3 sequence (DNA): TGTGCCAGCAGCCAAGAAGTAGGAGGGAGGGATGGCTACACCTTC.

The V gene is TRBV29-1, the J gene TRBJ1-1; maybe TRBD1 (5 bases). V lost 6 bases to trimming and J lost 6 bases, with 23 bases between them. The CDR3 extends over 15 amino acids. The germline V gene encodes CDR1 SQVTM and CDR2 ANQGSEA. In DNA form, the CDR3 reads TGCAGCGTCGAATATACAGGACCGGGGGGTTCTGAAGCTTTCTTT. Its protein product is CSVEYTGPGGSEAFF. Based on the CDR3 plus reference TRBV29-1 and TRBJ1-1, the full variable domain is SAVISQKPSRDICQRGTSLTIQCQVDSQVTMMFWYRQQPGQSLTLIATANQGSEATYESGFVIDKFPISRPNLTFSTLTVSNMSPEDSSIYLCSVEYTGPGGSEAFFGQGTRLTVV.

This clone was detected only a few times. The chain is built from TRBV6-4 and TRBJ2-1; 11 bases align to TRBD2. V was clipped by 3 bases and J by 4 bases; unmatched bases: 2. From germline, CDR1 is MRHNA and CDR2 SNTAGT. The CDR3 contains 15 residues. CDR3 amino acids: CASSEGTSGYNEQFF. CDR3 bases: TGTGCCAGCAGTGAGGGGACTAGCGGATACAATGAGCAGTTCTTC.